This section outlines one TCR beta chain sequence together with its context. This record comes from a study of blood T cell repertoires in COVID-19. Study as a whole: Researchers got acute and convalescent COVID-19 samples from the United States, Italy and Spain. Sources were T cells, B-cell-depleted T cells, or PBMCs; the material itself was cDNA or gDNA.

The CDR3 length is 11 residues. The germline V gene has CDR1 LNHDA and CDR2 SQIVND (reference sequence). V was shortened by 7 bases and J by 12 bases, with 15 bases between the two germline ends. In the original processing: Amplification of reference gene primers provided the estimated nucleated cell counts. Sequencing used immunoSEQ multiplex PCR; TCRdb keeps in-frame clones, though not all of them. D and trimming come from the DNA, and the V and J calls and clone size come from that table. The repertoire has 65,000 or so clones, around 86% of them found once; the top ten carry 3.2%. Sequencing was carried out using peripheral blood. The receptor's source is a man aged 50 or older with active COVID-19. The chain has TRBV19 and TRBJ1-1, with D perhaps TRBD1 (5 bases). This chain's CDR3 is CASMQGTYSFF. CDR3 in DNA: TGTGCCAGTATGCAGGGAACTTATTCTTTCTTT.